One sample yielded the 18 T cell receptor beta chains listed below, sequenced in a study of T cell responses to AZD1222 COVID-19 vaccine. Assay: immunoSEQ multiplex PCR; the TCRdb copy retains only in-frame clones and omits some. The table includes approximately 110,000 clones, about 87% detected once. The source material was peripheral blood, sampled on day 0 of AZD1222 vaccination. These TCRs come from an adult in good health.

The CDR3 nucleotides are TGTGCCAGCAGCGCCGGACTAGCCGCCGAGACCCAGTACTTC. Amino acid sequence: CASSAGLAAETQYF. The chain recombines TRBV11-2 with TRBJ2-5; 8 bases line up with TRBD2. The germline V gene has CDR1 SGHAT and CDR2 FQNNGV. V gave up 5 bases and J gave up 5 bases; unmatched junction bases: 7. The CDR3 length is 14 residues.

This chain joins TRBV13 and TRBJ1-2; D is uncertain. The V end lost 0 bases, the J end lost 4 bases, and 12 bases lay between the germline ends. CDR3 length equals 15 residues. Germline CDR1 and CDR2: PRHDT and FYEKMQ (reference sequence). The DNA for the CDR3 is TGTGCCAGCAGCTTAGGCCGGGGTGGAAGCTATGGCTACACCTTC. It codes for CASSLGRGGSYGYTF. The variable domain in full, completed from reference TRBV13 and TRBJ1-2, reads AAGVIQSPRHLIKEKRETATLKCYPIPRHDTVYWYQQGPGQDPQFLISFYEKMQSDKGSIPDRFSAQQFSDYHSELNMSSLELGDSALYFCASSLGRGGSYGYTFGSGTRLTVV.

CDR3: CASSQVLGLATDTQYF. The CDR3 coding sequence is TGCGCCAGCAGCCAAGTCCTTGGACTAGCTACAGATACGCAGTATTTT. The chain uses TRBV4-3 and TRBJ2-3; 8 nucleotides line up with TRBD2. The length of the CDR3 is 16 residues. In germline, CDR1 is LGHNA, CDR2 YSLEER. J gave up 3 bases and V 1 base, and 6 bases lay outside the gene matches.

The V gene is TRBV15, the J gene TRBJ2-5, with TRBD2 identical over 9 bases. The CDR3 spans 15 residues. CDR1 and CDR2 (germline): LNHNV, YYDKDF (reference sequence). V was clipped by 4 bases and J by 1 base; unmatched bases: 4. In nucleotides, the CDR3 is TGTGCCACCAGCACCGGACTAGCGTTCCAAGAGACCCAGTACTTC. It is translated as CATSTGLAFQETQYF.

CDR3 in amino acids: CASSNGSSGGQFF. The DNA for the CDR3 is TGTGCCAGCAGCAATGGGTCGAGCGGGGGGCAGTTCTTC. The V and J genes are TRBV21-1 and TRBJ2-1; the table's D call, TRBD2, was not checked against the DNA. TRBV21-1 is a pseudogene locus. This CDR3 spans 13 amino acids.

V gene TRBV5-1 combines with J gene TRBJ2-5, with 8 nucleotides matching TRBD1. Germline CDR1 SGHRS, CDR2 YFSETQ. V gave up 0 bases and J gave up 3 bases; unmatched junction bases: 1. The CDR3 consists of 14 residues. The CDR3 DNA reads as TGCGCCAGCAGCTTGGACAGGGGGGAAGAGACCCAGTACTTC. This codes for CASSLDRGEETQYF. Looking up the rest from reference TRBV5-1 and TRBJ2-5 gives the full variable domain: KAGVTQTPRYLIKTRGQQVTLSCSPISGHRSVSWYQQTPGQGLQFLFEYFSETQRNKGNFPGRFSGRQFSNSRSEMNVSTLELGDSALYLCASSLDRGEETQYFGPGTRLLVL.

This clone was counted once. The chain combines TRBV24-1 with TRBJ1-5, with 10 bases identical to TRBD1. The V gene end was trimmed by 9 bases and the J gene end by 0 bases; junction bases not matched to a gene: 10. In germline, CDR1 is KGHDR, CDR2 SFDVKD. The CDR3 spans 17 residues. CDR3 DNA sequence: TGTGCCACCCACCGACAGGGGGCTCCAGATAGCAATCAGCCCCAGCATTTT. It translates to CATHRQGAPDSNQPQHF.

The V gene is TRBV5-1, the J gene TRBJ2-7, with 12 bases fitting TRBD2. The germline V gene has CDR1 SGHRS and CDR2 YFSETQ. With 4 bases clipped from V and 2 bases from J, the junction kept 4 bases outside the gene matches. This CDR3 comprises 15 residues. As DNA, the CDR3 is TGCGCCAGCAGCACGACTAGCGGGAGCGCCTACGAGCAGTACTTC. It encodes CASSTTSGSAYEQYF.

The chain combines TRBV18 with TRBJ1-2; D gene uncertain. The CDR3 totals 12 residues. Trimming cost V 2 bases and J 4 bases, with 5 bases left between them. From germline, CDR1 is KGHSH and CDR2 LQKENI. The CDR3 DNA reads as TGTGCCAGCTCACCAGGCAGCTATGGCTACACCTTC. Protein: CASSPGSYGYTF.

CDR3 region: CASSLAPGYNQPQHF. DNA for the CDR3: TGCGCCAGCAGCTTGGCCCCAGGGTACAATCAGCCCCAGCATTTT. V and J are TRBV5-1 and TRBJ1-5; possibly TRBD1 for D (5 bases). Trimming shortened V by 0 bases and J by 3 bases, and 10 bases separated the two germline ends. CDR3 length: 15 amino acids. Germline V gives CDR1 SGHRS, CDR2 YFSETQ.

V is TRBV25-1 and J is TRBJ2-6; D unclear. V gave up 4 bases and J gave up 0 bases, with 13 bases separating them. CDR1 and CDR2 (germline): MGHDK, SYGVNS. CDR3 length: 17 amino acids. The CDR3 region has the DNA TGTGCCAGCAGTGCCAGTTACCCGGGCTCTGGGGCCAACGTCCTGACTTTC. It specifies CASSASYPGSGANVLTF.

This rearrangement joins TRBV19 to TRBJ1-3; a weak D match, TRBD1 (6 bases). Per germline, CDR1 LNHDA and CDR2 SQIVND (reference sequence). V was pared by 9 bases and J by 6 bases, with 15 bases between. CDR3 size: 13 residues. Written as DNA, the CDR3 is TGTGCCAGCCATAAGGGGGGTCCAAACACCATATATTTT. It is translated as CASHKGGPNTIYF.

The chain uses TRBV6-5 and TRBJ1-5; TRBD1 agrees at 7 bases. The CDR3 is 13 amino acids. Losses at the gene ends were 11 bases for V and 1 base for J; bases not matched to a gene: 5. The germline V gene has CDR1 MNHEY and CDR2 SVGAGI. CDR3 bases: TGTGCCGGGGGGGGACAGAGCAATCAGCCCCAGCATTTT. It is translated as CAGGGQSNQPQHF.

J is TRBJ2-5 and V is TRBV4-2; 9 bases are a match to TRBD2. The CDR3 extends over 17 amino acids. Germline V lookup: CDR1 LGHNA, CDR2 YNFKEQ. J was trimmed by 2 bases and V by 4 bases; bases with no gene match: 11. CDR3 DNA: TGTGCCAGCAGCCCCATCGGTCGCGGGGGGGGTCAAGAGACCCAGTACTTC. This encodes CASSPIGRGGGQETQYF.

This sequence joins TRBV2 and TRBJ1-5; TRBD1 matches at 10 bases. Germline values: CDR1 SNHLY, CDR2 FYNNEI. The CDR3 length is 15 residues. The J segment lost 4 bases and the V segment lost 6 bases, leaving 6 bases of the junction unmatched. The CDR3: CASSETGGANQPQHF. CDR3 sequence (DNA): TGTGCCAGCAGCGAGACAGGGGGCGCAAATCAGCCCCAGCATTTT.

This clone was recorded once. The CDR3 bases are TGCGCCAGCAGCTTGGGTAGCACAGTGGGGCATTCACCCCTCCACTTT. Translation gives CASSLGSTVGHSPLHF. The chain joins TRBV5-1 to TRBJ1-6; a possible D gene is TRBD1 (5 bases). Germline V lookup: CDR1 SGHRS, CDR2 YFSETQ. The V end was cut by 0 bases, the J end by 8 bases, with 15 bases between. This CDR3 has 16 residues.

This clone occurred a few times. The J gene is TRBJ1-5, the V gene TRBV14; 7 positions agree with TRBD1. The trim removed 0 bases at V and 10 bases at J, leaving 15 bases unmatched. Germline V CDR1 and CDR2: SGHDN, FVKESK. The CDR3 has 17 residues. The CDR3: CASSQERMTGPQDPQHF. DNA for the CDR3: TGTGCCAGCAGCCAAGAACGGATGACAGGGCCCCAGGATCCCCAGCATTTT.

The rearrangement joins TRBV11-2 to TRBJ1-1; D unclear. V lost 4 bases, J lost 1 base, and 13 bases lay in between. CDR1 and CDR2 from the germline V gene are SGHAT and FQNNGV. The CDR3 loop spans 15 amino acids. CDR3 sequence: CASSYIPTGNTEAFF. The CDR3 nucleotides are TGTGCCAGCAGCTATATCCCCACTGGGAACACTGAAGCTTTCTTT.